The 18 T cell receptor beta chains below all came from one sample that was sequenced in a study of naive and memory T cell subsets. Both TRBC1 and TRBC2 were covered by a beta constant-region primer of two equimolar oligonucleotides. Ligated cDNA was amplified by four rounds of PCR with nested alpha and beta constant-region primers and SP2. TCRdb re-analysed the UMI-ligation and nested PCR reads in MiXCR, keeping a single row per CDR3 protein. The sample has about 22,000 distinct CDR3 sequences; around 9% are singletons. Sample: central memory CD8+ T cells from blood. These TCRs come from a human donor in good health.

The chain links TRBV24-1 to TRBJ1-5; no definite D call. Trimming shortened V by 1 base and J by 3 bases, and 6 bases separated the two germline ends. The germline V gene has CDR1 KGHDR and CDR2 SFDVKD. The CDR3 totals 14 residues. CDR3: CATSDFSANQPQHF. Here the CDR3 DNA reads TGTGCCACCAGTGATTTTTCAGCCAATCAGCCCCAGCATTTT.

The V call is TRBV20-1, the J call TRBJ2-7, with 13 bases that match TRBD2. Germline V gives CDR1 DFQATT, CDR2 SNEGSKA (reference sequence). There are 13 residues in the CDR3. V dropped 6 bases and J dropped 3; count of bases not matched to a gene: 2. CDR3 coding DNA: TGCAGTGCATGGACTAGCGGGAGCTACGAGCAGTACTTC. This codes for CSAWTSGSYEQYF.

This chain uses TRBV12-3 or TRBV12-4 with TRBJ1-1; no reliable D call. Deletions cut 5 bases from V and 0 bases from J, with 16 bases between. This CDR3 region has 16 residues. CDR3 sequence (DNA): TGTGCCAGCAGTCACAGCCCCGGGAGTTTGAACACTGAAGCTTTCTTT. Its protein product is CASSHSPGSLNTEAFF.

Only a few counts were recorded for this clonotype. This sequence joins TRBV27 and TRBJ2-5; TRBD2 agrees at 8 bases. The germline V gene has CDR1 MNHEY and CDR2 SMNVEV (reference sequence). CDR3 size: 14 residues. V shed 5 bases and J 5 bases; nucleotides not matched to a gene: 7. The CDR3 sequence: CASSRGAGVETQYF. The CDR3 DNA reads TGTGCCAGCAGTAGAGGAGCGGGAGTGGAGACCCAGTACTTC.

This chain uses TRBV27 with TRBJ1-2; the D gene is possibly TRBD1 (6 bases). This CDR3 has 15 residues. CDR1 and CDR2 (germline): MNHEY, SMNVEV (reference sequence). V was pared by 0 bases and J by 4 bases, with 12 bases between. CDR3 amino acids: CASSLSKGTSYGYTF. As DNA, the CDR3 is TGTGCCAGCAGTTTATCTAAAGGGACATCCTATGGCTACACCTTC.

This clonotype occurred many times. The chain couples TRBV6-2 or TRBV6-3 to TRBJ2-2; 7 positions match TRBD2. Per germline, CDR1 MNHEY and CDR2 SVGEGT. The CDR3 loop spans 14 amino acids. J was trimmed by 4 bases and V by 8 bases; bases with no gene match: 7. CDR3 loop: CASDSGTATGELFF. As DNA, the CDR3 is TGTGCCAGCGACAGCGGGACGGCCACCGGGGAGCTGTTTTTT.

This clonotype was recorded many times. J is TRBJ1-1 and V is TRBV4-1; D is undetermined. The CDR3 covers 13 residues. The V end was cut by 2 bases, the J end by 7 bases, with 11 bases between. Germline CDR1 is MGHRA and CDR2 is YSYEKL. The CDR3 region has the DNA TGCGCCAGCAGCCAACGGTCTGTTGATGAAGCTTTCTTT. Its translation: CASSQRSVDEAFF.

V and J are TRBV19 and TRBJ2-5; 9 nucleotides line up with TRBD1. Trimming cost V 4 bases and J 5 bases; bases outside gene matches: 5. This CDR3 contains 14 residues. Germline CDR1 and CDR2: LNHDA and SQIVND (reference sequence). CDR3 in amino acids: CASSTRTGEETQYF. The CDR3 DNA sequence: TGTGCCAGTAGTACCCGGACAGGGGAGGAGACCCAGTACTTC. Variable domain in full (rest from reference TRBV19 and TRBJ2-5): DGGITQSPKYLFRKEGQNVTLSCEQNLNHDAMYWYRQDPGQGLRLIYYSQIVNDFQKGDIAEGYSVSREKKESFPLTVTSAQKNPTAFYLCASSTRTGEETQYFGPGTRLLVL.

This clonotype was recorded at least ten times. The chain recombines TRBV6-1 with TRBJ1-1, with 8 nucleotides matching TRBD1. The CDR3 loop spans 14 amino acids. Germline lookup yields CDR1 MNHNS and CDR2 SASEGT. V trimming: 6 bases; J trimming: 0 bases; junction bases outside the gene matches: 3. The CDR3 region has the DNA TGTGCCAGCAGCGGACAGGGAATGAACACTGAAGCTTTCTTT. It is translated as CASSGQGMNTEAFF.

By share, this clonotype counts as hyperexpanded. This chain uses TRBV4-3 with TRBJ2-6; 9 bases are shared with TRBD1. Trimming at V came to 3 bases and at J to 0 bases, leaving 6 bases not matched to a gene. This CDR3 spans 18 amino acids. The V gene's germline CDR1 is LGHNA and CDR2 YSLEER. CDR3 nucleotides: TGCGCCAGCAGCCAGGCTACACAGGGGGCCTCTGGGGCCAACGTCCTGACTTTC. Amino acids: CASSQATQGASGANVLTF.

V gene TRBV2 combines with J gene TRBJ2-3; the D is unclear. The CDR3 sequence is 15 residues long. V lost 2 bases and J 2 bases, leaving 11 bases between the germline ends. The V gene's germline CDR1 is SNHLY and CDR2 FYNNEI. CDR3 bases: TGTGCCAGCAGTGAATGGTTTTCCTTCACAGATACGCAGTATTTT. It specifies CASSEWFSFTDTQYF.

The rearrangement joins TRBV7-3 to TRBJ2-3, with no clear D. The CDR3 runs to 15 residues. The germline CDR1 and CDR2 sequences are SGHTA and FQGTGA. The V end lost 1 base, the J end lost 0 bases, and 8 bases lay between the germline ends. The CDR3 DNA reads as TGTGCCAGCAGCTTAATTGGTGGGAGCACAGATACGCAGTATTTT. Amino acids: CASSLIGGSTDTQYF.

This clonotype was found many times. The chain employs TRBV6-1 and TRBJ2-6; 8 positions agree with TRBD1. The CDR3 is 18 residues long. The junction had 10 bases not matched to a gene; V was cut back by 2 bases and J by 4 bases. Germline V gives CDR1 MNHNS, CDR2 SASEGT. The CDR3, as DNA: TGTGCCAGCAGTGAATGGGGGCAGGGGGCGAAAGGGGCCAACGTCCTGACTTTC. Translated, it gives CASSEWGQGAKGANVLTF.

This clonotype has just a few counts. The chain couples TRBV24-1 to TRBJ1-5; D not certain. Germline V gene data show CDR1 as KGHDR and CDR2 as SFDVKD. V gave up 4 bases and J gave up 4 bases, with 10 bases separating them. The CDR3 runs 14 residues. The chain's CDR3 is CATSDRRGNQPQHF. CDR3 nucleotides: TGTGCCACCAGTGACAGGAGAGGTAATCAGCCCCAGCATTTT.

This clonotype has a handful of counts. The J gene is TRBJ1-5, the V gene TRBV28; possible D gene TRBD1, 5 bases. V was trimmed by 1 base and J by 4 bases, leaving 11 bases between them. Germline CDR1 reads MDHEN; CDR2 reads SYDVKM. This CDR3 has 15 amino acids. CDR3 in DNA: TGTGCCAGCAGTTTATCTCGGACACCTAATCAGCCCCAGCATTTT. This gives the protein CASSLSRTPNQPQHF. The full variable domain, in which reference TRBV28 and TRBJ1-5 provide the parts outside the CDR3, is DVKVTQSSRYLVKRTGEKVFLECVQDMDHENMFWYRQDPGLGLRLIYFSYDVKMKEKGDIPEGYSVSREKKERFSLILESASTNQTSMYLCASSLSRTPNQPQHFGDGTRLSIL.

Many counts were recorded for this clonotype. The chain uses TRBV7-9 and TRBJ2-7; D gene unclear. Between the trimmed V and J ends, which lost 5 bases and 0 bases, there was a span of 5 bases. Germline V lookup: CDR1 SEHNR, CDR2 FQNEAQ (reference sequence). The CDR3 is 12 residues long. The DNA for the CDR3 is TGTGCCAGCAGCCCCATCTCCTACGAGCAGTACTTC. It codes for CASSPISYEQYF.

This clonotype was seen a few times. The chain joins TRBV28 to TRBJ2-2; D might be TRBD2 (6 bases). The V and J ends lost 5 bases and 4 bases respectively, with 20 bases between them. The V gene's germline CDR1 is MDHEN and CDR2 SYDVKM. CDR3 length equals 17 residues. CDR3 protein: CASSTNLTPGLTGELFF. CDR3 in DNA: TGTGCCAGCAGTACCAACCTGACACCGGGACTCACCGGGGAGCTGTTTTTT.

This clonotype was seen many times. The chain is built from TRBV9 and TRBJ1-1; D possibly corresponds to TRBD1 (5 bases). CDR3 length equals 13 residues. V was cut by 4 bases and J by 5 bases, with 12 bases left in between. In germline, CDR1 is SGDLS, CDR2 YYNGEE. CDR3 residues: CASSPAGWTEAFF. The CDR3 DNA is TGTGCCAGCAGCCCCGCAGGGTGGACTGAAGCTTTCTTT. The full variable domain, in which reference TRBV9 and TRBJ1-1 provide the parts outside the CDR3, is DSGVTQTPKHLITATGQRVTLRCSPRSGDLSVYWYQQSLDQGLQFLIQYYNGEERAKGNILERFSAQQFPDLHSELNLSSLELGDSALYFCASSPAGWTEAFFGQGTRLTVV.